A single sample gave rise to the 6 T cell receptor beta chains below, sequenced in a study of regulatory T cells. The study's findings and limits: In CD3G-deficient patients, conventional CD4+ T cells were enriched for hydrophobic CDR3 residues at positions 6 and 7.

Their cognate antigens are unknown. The PCR used 52 TRBV and 13 TRBJ primers. The table came from immunoSEQ multiplex PCR; TCRdb's copy has only in-frame clones and leaves some out. The table shows tens of thousands of clones, with 89% occurring only once. Material: conventional CD4+ T cells sorted from blood. These receptor sequences come from a person aged 18-30 years with CD3G deficiency.

The V and J genes are TRBV5-1 and TRBJ2-3, with D possibly matching TRBD2 (5 bases). CDR3 length equals 17 residues. V shed 4 bases and J shed 0 bases, with 18 bases lying between them. Germline V gene lookup returns CDR1 SGHRS and CDR2 YFSETQ. The CDR3 coding sequence is TGCGCCAGCAGCGGTGGGGTGAGCGGCGCAAGCACAGATACGCAGTATTTT. It codes for CASSGGVSGASTDTQYF.

The gene calls are TRBV19 and TRBJ1-2; TRBD1 aligns across 8 bases. Germline V gives CDR1 LNHDA, CDR2 SQIVND (reference sequence). Trimming at V came to 3 bases and at J to 7 bases, leaving 4 bases not matched to a gene. The CDR3 is 13 residues long. This chain's CDR3 is CASSMGRGPGYTF. CDR3 in DNA: TGTGCCAGTAGTATGGGCAGGGGGCCTGGCTACACCTTC.

V is TRBV5-1 and J is TRBJ2-3; D unclear. CDR1 and CDR2 (germline): SGHRS, YFSETQ. The ends were cut back, 0 bases at V and 6 bases at J, with 11 bases in the middle. This CDR3 has 14 amino acids. As DNA, the CDR3 is TGCGCCAGCAGCTTGGGGACCCCCGGGGATACGCAGTATTTT. This encodes CASSLGTPGDTQYF. The entire variable domain, with the rest obtained from reference TRBV5-1 and TRBJ2-3, is as follows: KAGVTQTPRYLIKTRGQQVTLSCSPISGHRSVSWYQQTPGQGLQFLFEYFSETQRNKGNFPGRFSGRQFSNSRSEMNVSTLELGDSALYLCASSLGTPGDTQYFGPGTRLTVL.

V is TRBV28 and J is TRBJ2-6; a possible D gene is TRBD2 (5 bases). The CDR3 length is 14 residues. The V end lost 11 bases, the J end lost 0 bases, and 11 bases lay between the germline ends. Looked up from germline, CDR1 is MDHEN and CDR2 is SYDVKM. DNA of the CDR3: TGTGCCGCGAGTCGGGGCTCTGGGGCCAACGTCCTGACTTTC. Translated: CAASRGSGANVLTF.

This chain uses TRBV5-1 with TRBJ2-3; 11 bases fit TRBD2. Trimming at V came to 2 bases and at J to 1 base, leaving 3 bases not matched to a gene. The CDR3 runs to 16 residues. Germline CDR1 is SGHRS and CDR2 is YFSETQ. The CDR3 sequence: CASSFILAGGTDTQYF. The CDR3 bases are TGCGCCAGCAGCTTCATACTAGCGGGGGGCACAGATACGCAGTATTTT.

This clone was counted once. The chain joins TRBV28 to TRBJ2-1; 12 bases fit TRBD2. CDR1 and CDR2 (germline): MDHEN, SYDVKM. This CDR3 is 16 amino acids long. V lost 3 bases and J lost 0; bases outside the gene matches: 0. The CDR3 coding sequence is TGTGCCAGCAGTTTGACTAGCGGGAGCTCCTACAATGAGCAGTTCTTC. Its protein product is CASSLTSGSSYNEQFF.